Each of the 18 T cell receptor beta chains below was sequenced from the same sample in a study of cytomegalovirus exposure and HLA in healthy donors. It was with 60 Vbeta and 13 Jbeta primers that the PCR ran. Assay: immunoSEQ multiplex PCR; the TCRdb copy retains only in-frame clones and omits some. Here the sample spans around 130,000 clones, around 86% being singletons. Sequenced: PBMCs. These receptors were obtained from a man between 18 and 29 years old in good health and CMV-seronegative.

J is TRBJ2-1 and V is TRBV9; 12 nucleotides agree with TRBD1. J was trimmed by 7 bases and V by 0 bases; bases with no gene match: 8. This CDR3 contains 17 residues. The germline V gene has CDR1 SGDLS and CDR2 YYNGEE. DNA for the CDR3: TGTGCCAGCAGCGTAGAGGGACAGGGGGCAGAATCTAATGAGCAGTTCTTC. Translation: CASSVEGQGAESNEQFF.

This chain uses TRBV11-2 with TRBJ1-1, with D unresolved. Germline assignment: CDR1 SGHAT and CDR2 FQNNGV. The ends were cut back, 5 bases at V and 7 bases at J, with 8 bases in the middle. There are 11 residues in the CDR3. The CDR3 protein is CASSPRDEAFF. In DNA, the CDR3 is TGTGCCAGCAGCCCTCGGGATGAAGCTTTCTTT.

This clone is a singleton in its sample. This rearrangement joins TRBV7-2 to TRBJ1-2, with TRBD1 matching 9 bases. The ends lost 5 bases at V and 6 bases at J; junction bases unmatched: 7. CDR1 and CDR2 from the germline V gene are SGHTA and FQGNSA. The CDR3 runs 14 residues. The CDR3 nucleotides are TGTGCCAGCAGCCCAGACAGGGGGAATAATGGCTACACCTTC. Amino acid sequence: CASSPDRGNNGYTF. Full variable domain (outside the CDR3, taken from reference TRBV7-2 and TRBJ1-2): GAGVSQSPSNKVTEKGKDVELRCDPISGHTALYWYRQSLGQGLEFLIYFQGNSAPDKSGLPSDRFSAERTGGSVSTLTIQRTQQEDSAVYLCASSPDRGNNGYTFGSGTRLTVV.

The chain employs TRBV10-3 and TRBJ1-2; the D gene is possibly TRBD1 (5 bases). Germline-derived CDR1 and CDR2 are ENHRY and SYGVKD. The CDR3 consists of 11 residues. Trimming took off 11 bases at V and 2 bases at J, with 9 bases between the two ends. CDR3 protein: CAVGQNYGYTF. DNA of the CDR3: TGTGCCGTGGGGCAGAACTATGGCTACACCTTC.

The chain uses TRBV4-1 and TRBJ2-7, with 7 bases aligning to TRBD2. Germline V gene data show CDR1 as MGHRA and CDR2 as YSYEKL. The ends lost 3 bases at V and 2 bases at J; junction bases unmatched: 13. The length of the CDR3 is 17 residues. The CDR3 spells CASSHPTSGEGTYEQYF. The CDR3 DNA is TGCGCCAGCAGCCACCCCACATCCGGGGAGGGAACCTACGAGCAGTACTTC.

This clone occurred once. The CDR3 is CASSLGTSGGKYEQFF. The CDR3 nucleotides are TGTGCCAGCAGCTTAGGGACTAGCGGGGGGAAATATGAGCAGTTCTTC. This chain uses TRBV7-9 with TRBJ2-1; TRBD2 aligns across 14 bases. J was trimmed by 8 bases and V by 1 base; bases with no gene match: 4. Germline loops: CDR1 SEHNR, CDR2 FQNEAQ (reference sequence). The CDR3 consists of 16 residues.

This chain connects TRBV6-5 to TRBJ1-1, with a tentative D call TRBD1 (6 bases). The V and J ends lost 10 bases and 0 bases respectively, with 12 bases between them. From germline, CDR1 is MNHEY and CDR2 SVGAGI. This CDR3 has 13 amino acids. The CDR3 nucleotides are TGTGCCACCCGCAGGGGAATGAACACTGAAGCTTTCTTT. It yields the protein CATRRGMNTEAFF.

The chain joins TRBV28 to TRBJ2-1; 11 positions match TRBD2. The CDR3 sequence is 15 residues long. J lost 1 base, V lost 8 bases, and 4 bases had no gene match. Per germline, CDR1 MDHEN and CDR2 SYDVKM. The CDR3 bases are TGTGCCAGCTACAGGACTAGCGGGTCCTACAATGAGCAGTTCTTC. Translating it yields CASYRTSGSYNEQFF.

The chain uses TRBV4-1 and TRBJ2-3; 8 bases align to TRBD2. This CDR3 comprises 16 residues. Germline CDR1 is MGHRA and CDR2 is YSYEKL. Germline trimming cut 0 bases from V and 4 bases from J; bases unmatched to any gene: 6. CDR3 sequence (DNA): TGCGCCAGCAGCCAAGATCCCCCGGGGGGGCCAGATACGCAGTATTTT. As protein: CASSQDPPGGPDTQYF.

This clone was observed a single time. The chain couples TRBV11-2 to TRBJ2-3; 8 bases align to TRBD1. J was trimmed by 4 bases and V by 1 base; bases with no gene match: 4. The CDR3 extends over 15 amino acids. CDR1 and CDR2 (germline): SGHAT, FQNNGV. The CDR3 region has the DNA TGTGCCAGCAGCTTAGGACAGGGGAGGCCAGATACGCAGTATTTT. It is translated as CASSLGQGRPDTQYF.

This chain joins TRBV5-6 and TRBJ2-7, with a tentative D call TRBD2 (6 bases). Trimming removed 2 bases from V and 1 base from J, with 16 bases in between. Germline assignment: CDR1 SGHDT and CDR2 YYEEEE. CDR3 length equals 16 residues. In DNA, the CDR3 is TGTGCCAGCAGCTTTATTGCGGGGATAAATTCCTACGAGCAGTACTTC. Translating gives CASSFIAGINSYEQYF.

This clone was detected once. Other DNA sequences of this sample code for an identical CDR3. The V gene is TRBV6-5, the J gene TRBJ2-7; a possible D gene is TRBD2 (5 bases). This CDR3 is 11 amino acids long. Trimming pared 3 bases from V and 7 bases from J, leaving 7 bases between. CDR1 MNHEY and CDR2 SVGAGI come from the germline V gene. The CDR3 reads CASSYRGEQYF. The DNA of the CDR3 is TGTGCCAGCAGTTATCGAGGGGAGCAGTACTTC.

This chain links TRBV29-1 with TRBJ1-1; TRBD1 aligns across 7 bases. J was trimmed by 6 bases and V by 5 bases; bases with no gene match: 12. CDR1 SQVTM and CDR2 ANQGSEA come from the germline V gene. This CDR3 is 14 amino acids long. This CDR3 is CSVTREGGNAEAFF. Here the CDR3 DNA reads TGCAGCGTTACCCGGGAAGGGGGCAATGCTGAAGCTTTCTTT.

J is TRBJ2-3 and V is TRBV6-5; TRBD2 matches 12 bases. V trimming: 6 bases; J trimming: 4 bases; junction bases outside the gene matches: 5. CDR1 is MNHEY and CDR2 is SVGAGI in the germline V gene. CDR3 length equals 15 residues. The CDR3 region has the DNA TGTGCCAGCAGCCTAGCGGGGGGGCTGGCAGATACGCAGTATTTT. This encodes CASSLAGGLADTQYF.

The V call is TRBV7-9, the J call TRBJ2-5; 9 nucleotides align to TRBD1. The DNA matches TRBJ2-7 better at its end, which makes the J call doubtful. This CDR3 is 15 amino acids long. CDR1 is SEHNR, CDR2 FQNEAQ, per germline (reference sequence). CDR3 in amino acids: CASSSAGTGSYEQYF. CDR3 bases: TGTGCCAGCAGCTCGGCCGGGACAGGGTCTTACGAGCAGTACTTC.

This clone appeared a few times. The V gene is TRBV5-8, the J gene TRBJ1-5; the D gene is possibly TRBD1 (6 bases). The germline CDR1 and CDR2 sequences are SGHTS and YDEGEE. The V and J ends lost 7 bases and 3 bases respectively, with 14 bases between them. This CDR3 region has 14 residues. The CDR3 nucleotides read TGTGCCAGCGGTAATGGACAGTTCAATCAGCCCCAGCATTTT. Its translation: CASGNGQFNQPQHF.

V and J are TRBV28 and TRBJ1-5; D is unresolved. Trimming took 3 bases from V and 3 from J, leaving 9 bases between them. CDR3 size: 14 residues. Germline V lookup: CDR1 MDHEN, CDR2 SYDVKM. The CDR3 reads CASSLMAVNQPQHF. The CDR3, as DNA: TGTGCCAGCAGTTTGATGGCGGTCAATCAGCCCCAGCATTTT. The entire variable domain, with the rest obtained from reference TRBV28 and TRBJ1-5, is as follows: DVKVTQSSRYLVKRTGEKVFLECVQDMDHENMFWYRQDPGLGLRLIYFSYDVKMKEKGDIPEGYSVSREKKERFSLILESASTNQTSMYLCASSLMAVNQPQHFGDGTRLSIL.

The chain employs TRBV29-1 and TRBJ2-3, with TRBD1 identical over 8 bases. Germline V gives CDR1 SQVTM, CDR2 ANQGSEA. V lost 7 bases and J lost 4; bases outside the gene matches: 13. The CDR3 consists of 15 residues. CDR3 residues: CSAQADRAGPDTQYF. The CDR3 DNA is TGCAGCGCCCAGGCGGACAGGGCCGGCCCAGATACGCAGTATTTT.